The text below deals with one T cell receptor (beta chain). Its antigen is not yet known. Qualities for individual bases were not recorded, and no much larger clone is one base off. The data belong to a study of blood T cell repertoires in COVID-19 (dated by TCRdb to 2020 to 2022). The study in broad terms: Samples from collaborators originated in the United States, Italy and Spain and spanned both the acute and convalescent phases of COVID-19. The samples were drawn from two sources: the first 160 participants of the ongoing ImmuneRACE study, and about 1,300 subjects contributed by 6 global collaborators. The material from the prospective study consisted of cDNA or gDNA derived from T cells, B-cell-depleted T cells, or PBMCs. A de-identified subject ID, COVID-19 status, age in years and sex were almost always included in the sample metadata. Where available, HLA class I and class II types were obtained from metadata supplied by the sample provider rather than from assay-based typing. The dataset comprised deeply sampled blood TCRbeta repertoires from subjects exposed to, actively infected with, or recovered from COVID-19. A freely available public database, intended as a resource for researchers studying the immune response to SARS-CoV-2, is where the repertoires were released.

Summary of the overall study and its limitations: The quantity of clinical and demographic metadata differed by source and by participant and was supplied without curation.

The collaborating institutions used their own protocols to collect whole blood in K2EDTA tubes. Collaborator samples were shipped for TCRbeta analysis as frozen whole blood, isolated PBMCs, or DNA extracted from either sample type. Trimming takes 6 bases from V and 3 bases from J, and the germline ends sit 20 bases apart. CDR1 and CDR2 are drawn from the germline V gene: MDHEN, SYDVKM. From its cysteine to its phenylalanine, the CDR3 spans 16 amino acids. Left in the record is the CDR3 DNA by itself, 48 bases read in frame from the first base. The immunoSEQ Assay, a bias-controlled multiplex PCR, was used to amplify TCRbeta CDR3 regions from genomic DNA. The published analysis was carried out like this. The number of nucleated cells in each sample was estimated by amplification of reference gene primers within the assay. To quantify the absolute abundance of each unique TCRbeta CDR3 rearrangement, sequence reads were collapsed and filtered. For each sample, productive Simpson clonality was calculated by taking the square root of Simpson's diversity index across productive rearrangements. Held by TCRdb, this immuneACCESS table contains in-frame sequences only and omits some clones. Under half of the omission traces to an unresolved V gene where checked; the cause of the rest is unknown. The V and J calls and the clone size are those of that table, but D and trimming were determined from the DNA. The sample yields about 78,000 clones; 86% were counted once. The ten largest clones add up to roughly 5% of the sample.

The rearrangement combines TRBV28 with TRBJ1-2; possibly the D gene is TRBD1, per 6 matching bases. Sequencing input: peripheral blood. The source of this sequence is a man aged 50 or older with active or convalescent COVID-19. The CDR3 sequence is CASRLPSPQGYYGYTF. The DNA is as follows: TGTGCCAGCAGACTTCCGAGTCCACAGGGCTACTATGGCTACACCTTC.